This TCR beta chain came from a study of cytomegalovirus exposure and HLA in healthy donors. In the study overall: Per a later analysis, the roughly 690 first-cohort and approximately 120 validation repertoires shared one platform. Study results and limitations: The study designated roughly 150 TCR beta chains cytomegalovirus-associated.

The protocol was immunoSEQ multiplex PCR, while the TCRdb copy is restricted to in-frame clones and leaves out a portion. This sample has about 240,000 clones, with approximately 83% found just once. Germline assignment: CDR1 SNHLY and CDR2 FYNNEI. The CDR3 has 14 residues. Between the trimmed V and J ends, which lost 6 bases and 0 bases, there was a span of 10 bases. This clone appeared a single time. Its target is not known. The chain uses TRBV2 and TRBJ2-3, with D unclear. Source material: PBMCs. This clonotype was obtained from a woman aged 25 to 39 in good health and CMV-seropositive. DNA of the CDR3: TGTGCCAGCAGACAAGTGACTAGCACAGATACGCAGTATTTT. Translating it yields CASRQVTSTDTQYF.